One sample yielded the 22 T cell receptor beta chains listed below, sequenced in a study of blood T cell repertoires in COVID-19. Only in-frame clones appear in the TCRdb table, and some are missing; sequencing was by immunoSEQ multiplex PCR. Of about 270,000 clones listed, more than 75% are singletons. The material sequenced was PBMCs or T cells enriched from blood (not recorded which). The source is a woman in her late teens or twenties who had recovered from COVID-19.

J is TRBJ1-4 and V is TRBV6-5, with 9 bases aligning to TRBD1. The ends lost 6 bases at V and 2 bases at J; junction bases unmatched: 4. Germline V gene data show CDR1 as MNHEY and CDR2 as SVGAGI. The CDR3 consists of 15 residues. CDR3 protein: CASRNRGPTNEKLFF. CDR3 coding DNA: TGTGCCAGCAGAAACAGGGGGCCTACTAATGAAAAACTGTTTTTT.

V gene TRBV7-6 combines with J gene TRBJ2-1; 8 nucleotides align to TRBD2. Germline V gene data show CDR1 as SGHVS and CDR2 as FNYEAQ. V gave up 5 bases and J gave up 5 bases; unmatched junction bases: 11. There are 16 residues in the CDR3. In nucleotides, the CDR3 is TGTGCCAGCAGCCCCCCCGCAGCGGGAGCAGACAATGAGCAGTTCTTC. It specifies CASSPPAAGADNEQFF.

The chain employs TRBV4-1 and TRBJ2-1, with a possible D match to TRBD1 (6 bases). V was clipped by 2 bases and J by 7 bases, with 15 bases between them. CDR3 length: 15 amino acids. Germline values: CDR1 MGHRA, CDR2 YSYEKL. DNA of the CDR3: TGCGCCAGCAGCCAATTGGGGGCCGGTATTAATGAGCAGTTCTTC. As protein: CASSQLGAGINEQFF.

The CDR3 reads CATKGGVVSPLHF. DNA of the CDR3: TGTGCCACCAAGGGGGGGGTGGTATCACCCCTCCACTTT. V and J are TRBV6-5 and TRBJ1-6, with D perhaps TRBD1 (6 bases). The CDR3 totals 13 residues. Germline CDR1 reads MNHEY; CDR2 reads SVGAGI. The germline V and J ends were trimmed by 10 bases and 10 bases, with 17 bases remaining between them.

The CDR3 sequence: CASSEFSGTMHGYTF. Here the CDR3 DNA reads TGTGCCAGCAGTGAATTCTCCGGGACAATGCATGGCTACACCTTC. J is TRBJ1-2 and V is TRBV25-1; weak D call: TRBD1 (6 bases). With 1 base removed from V and 6 bases from J, the gap between germline ends came to 15 bases. CDR1 is MGHDK, CDR2 SYGVNS, per germline. The CDR3 runs 15 residues.

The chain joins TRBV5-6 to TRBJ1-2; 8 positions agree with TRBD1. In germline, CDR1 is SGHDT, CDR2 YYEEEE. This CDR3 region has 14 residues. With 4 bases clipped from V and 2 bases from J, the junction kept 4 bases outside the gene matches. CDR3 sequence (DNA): TGTGCCAGCAGCGGGGACAGGCGGAACTATGGCTACACCTTC. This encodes CASSGDRRNYGYTF.

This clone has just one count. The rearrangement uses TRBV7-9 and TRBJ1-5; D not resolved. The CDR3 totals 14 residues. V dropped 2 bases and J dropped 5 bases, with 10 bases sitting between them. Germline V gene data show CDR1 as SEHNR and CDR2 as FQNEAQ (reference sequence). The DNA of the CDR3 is TGTGCCAGCAGCTTATCCCTAGGCGATCAGCCCCAGCATTTT. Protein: CASSLSLGDQPQHF.

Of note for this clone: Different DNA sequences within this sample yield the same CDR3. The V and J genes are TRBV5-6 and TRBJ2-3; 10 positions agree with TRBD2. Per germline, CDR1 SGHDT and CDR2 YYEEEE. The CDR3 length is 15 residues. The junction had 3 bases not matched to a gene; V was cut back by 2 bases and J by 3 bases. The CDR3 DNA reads TGTGCCAGCAGCTTACTAGCGGGATCGACAGATACGCAGTATTTT. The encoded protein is CASSLLAGSTDTQYF. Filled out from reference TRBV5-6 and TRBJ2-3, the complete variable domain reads DAGVTQSPTHLIKTRGQQVTLRCSPKSGHDTVSWYQQALGQGPQFIFQYYEEEERQRGNFPDRFSGHQFPNYSSELNVNALLLGDSALYLCASSLLAGSTDTQYFGPGTRLTVL.

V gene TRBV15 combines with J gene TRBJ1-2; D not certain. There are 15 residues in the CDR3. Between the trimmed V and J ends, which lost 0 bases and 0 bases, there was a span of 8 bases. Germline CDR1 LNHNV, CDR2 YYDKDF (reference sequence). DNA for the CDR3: TGTGCCACCAGCAGAGAAGACGGGGCTAACTATGGCTACACCTTC. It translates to CATSREDGANYGYTF.

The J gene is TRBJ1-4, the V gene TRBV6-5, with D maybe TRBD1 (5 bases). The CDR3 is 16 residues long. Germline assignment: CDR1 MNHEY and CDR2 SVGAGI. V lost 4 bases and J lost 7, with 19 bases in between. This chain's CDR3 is CASSSRQRPRGEKLFF. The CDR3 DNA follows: TGTGCCAGCAGTTCGAGACAGCGACCAAGGGGTGAAAAACTGTTTTTT.

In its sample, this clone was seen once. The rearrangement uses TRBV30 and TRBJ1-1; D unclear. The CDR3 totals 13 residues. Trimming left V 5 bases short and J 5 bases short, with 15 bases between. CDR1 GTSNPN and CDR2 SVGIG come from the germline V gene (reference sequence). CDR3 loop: CAWAVEIYTEAFF. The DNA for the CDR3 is TGTGCCTGGGCGGTTGAGATTTATACTGAAGCTTTCTTT. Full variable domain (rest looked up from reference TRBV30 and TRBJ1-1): SQTIHQWPATLVQPVGSPLSLECTVEGTSNPNLYWYRQAAGRGLQLLFYSVGIGQISSEVPQNLSASRPQDRQFILSSKKLLLSDSGFYLCAWAVEIYTEAFFGQGTRLTVV.

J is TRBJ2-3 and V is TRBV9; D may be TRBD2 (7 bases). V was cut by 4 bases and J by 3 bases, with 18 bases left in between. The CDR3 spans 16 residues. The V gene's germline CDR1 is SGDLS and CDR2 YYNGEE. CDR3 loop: CASSLTEGGKTDTQYF. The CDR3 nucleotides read TGTGCCAGCAGCCTGACTGAGGGGGGGAAGACAGATACGCAGTATTTT.

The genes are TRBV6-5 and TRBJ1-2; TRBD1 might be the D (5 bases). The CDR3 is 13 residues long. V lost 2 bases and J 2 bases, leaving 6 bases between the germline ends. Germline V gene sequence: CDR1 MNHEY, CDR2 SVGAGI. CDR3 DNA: TGTGCCAGCAGTTACGCAGGGAACTATGGCTACACCTTC. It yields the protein CASSYAGNYGYTF.

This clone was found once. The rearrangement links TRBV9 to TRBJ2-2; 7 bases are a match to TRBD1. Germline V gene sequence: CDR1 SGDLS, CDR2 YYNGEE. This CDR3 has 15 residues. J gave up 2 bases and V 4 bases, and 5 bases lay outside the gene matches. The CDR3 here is CASSNRDSNTGELFF. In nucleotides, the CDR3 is TGTGCCAGCAGCAACCGGGACAGCAACACCGGGGAGCTGTTTTTT.

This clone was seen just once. CDR3 amino acids: CASSTNRGTGTQYF. CDR3 sequence (DNA): TGTGCCAGCAGCACTAATAGGGGGACAGGGACGCAGTATTTT. The chain carries TRBV7-3 and TRBJ2-3, with 9 positions matching TRBD1. This CDR3 has 14 residues. Germline V CDR1 and CDR2: SGHTA, FQGTGA. Trimming removed 5 bases from V and 9 bases from J; junction bases left unmatched: 9.

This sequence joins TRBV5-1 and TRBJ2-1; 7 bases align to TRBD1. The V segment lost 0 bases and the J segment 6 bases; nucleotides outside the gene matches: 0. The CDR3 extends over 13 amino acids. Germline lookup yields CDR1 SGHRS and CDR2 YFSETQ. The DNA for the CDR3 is TGCGCCAGCAGCTTGGACAGGGGCAATGAGCAGTTCTTC. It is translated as CASSLDRGNEQFF.

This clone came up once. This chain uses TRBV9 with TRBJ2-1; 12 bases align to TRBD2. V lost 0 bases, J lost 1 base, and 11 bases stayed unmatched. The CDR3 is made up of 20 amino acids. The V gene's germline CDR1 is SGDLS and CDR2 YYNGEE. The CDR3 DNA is TGTGCCAGCAGCGTAGAAGGAGGACTAGCGGGAAGTATATCCTACAATGAGCAGTTCTTC. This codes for CASSVEGGLAGSISYNEQFF.

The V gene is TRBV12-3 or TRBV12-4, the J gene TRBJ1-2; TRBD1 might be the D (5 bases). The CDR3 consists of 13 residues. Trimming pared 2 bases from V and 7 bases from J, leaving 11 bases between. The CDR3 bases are TGTGCCAGCAGTTTATTCCGACAGTCTGGCTACACCTTC. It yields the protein CASSLFRQSGYTF.

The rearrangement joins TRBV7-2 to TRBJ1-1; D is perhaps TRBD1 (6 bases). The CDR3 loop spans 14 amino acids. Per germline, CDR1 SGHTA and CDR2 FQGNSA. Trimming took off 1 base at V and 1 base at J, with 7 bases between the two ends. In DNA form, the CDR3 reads TGTGCCAGCAGCTTAGAGGGGGAGAACACTGAAGCTTTCTTT. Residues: CASSLEGENTEAFF. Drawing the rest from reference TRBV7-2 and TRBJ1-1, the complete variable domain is GAGVSQSPSNKVTEKGKDVELRCDPISGHTALYWYRQSLGQGLEFLIYFQGNSAPDKSGLPSDRFSAERTGGSVSTLTIQRTQQEDSAVYLCASSLEGENTEAFFGQGTRLTVV.

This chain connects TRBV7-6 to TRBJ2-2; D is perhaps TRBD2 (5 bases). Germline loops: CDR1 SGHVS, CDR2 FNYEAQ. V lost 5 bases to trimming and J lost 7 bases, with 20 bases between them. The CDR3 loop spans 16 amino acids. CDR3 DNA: TGTGCCAGCAGCCCGAAGCGGTGGGCGGGTGGCGGGGAGCTGTTTTTT. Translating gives CASSPKRWAGGGELFF.

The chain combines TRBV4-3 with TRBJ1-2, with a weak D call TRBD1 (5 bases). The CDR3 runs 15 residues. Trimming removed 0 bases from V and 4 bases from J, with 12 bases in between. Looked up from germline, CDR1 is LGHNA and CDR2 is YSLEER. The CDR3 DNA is TGCGCCAGCAGCCAAGACAGGGAGGAGGGCTATGGCTACACCTTC. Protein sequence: CASSQDREEGYGYTF.

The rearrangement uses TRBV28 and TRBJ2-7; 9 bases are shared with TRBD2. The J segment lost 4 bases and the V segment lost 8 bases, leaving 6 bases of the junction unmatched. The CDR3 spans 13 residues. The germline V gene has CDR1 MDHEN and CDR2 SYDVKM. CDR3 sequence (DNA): TGTGCCAGCTTAGGGACTAGCCGTTACGAGCAGTACTTC. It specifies CASLGTSRYEQYF.